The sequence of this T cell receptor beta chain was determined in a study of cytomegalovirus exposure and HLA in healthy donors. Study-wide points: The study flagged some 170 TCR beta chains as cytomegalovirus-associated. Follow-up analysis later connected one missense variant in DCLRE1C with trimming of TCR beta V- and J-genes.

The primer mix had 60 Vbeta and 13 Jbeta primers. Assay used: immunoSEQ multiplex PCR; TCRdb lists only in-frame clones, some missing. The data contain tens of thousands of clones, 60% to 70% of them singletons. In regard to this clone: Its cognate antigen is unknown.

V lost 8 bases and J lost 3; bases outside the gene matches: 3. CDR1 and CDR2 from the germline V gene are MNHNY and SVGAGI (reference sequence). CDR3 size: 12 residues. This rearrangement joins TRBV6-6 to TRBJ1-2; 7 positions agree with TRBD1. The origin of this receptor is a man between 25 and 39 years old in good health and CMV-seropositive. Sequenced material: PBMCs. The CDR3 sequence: CASQGEYYGYTF. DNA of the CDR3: TGTGCCAGCCAGGGGGAATACTATGGCTACACCTTC.